These 10 T cell receptor beta chains were sequenced from one sample in a study of post-analysis software for immune sequencing data. Notes on the study in general: The five TRBV segments detected at higher frequency in patients than in controls included TRBV5-6, TRBV5-1 and TRBV20-1.

Each TCR beta cDNA library carried unique molecular identifiers. TCRdb fed the PCR reads into MiXCR, producing one record per CDR3 protein. The sample carries approximately 360,000 distinct CDR3 sequences, approximately 38% recorded once. For these TCRs, the target antigens are not known. Sequencing input: blood. The receptor set was obtained from a girl aged 10 to 17 with multiple sclerosis.

V gene TRBV4-2 combines with J gene TRBJ2-1; 9 bases agree with TRBD1. V lost 0 bases to trimming and J lost 15 bases; unmatched junction nucleotides: 12. The CDR3 contains 15 residues. CDR1 and CDR2 from the germline V gene are LGHNA and YNFKEQ. The CDR3 region is CASSQDLDRGTSMFF. For the CDR3, the DNA is TGTGCCAGCAGCCAAGACCTTGACAGGGGGACGAGCATGTTCTTC.

At least ten counts were recorded for this clonotype. The rearrangement links TRBV7-2 to TRBJ2-3, with D possibly being TRBD1 (5 bases). The CDR3 has 12 amino acids. Germline V gene sequence: CDR1 SGHTA, CDR2 FQGNSA. V was trimmed by 1 base and J by 6 bases, leaving 5 bases between them. The DNA of the CDR3 is TGTGCCAGCAGCTTAGACAGGGATACGCAGTATTTT. Translation: CASSLDRDTQYF.

V is TRBV7-8 and J is TRBJ2-7, with D maybe TRBD1 (6 bases). The germline gives CDR1 SGHVS, CDR2 FQNEAQ. V lost 3 bases and J 6 bases, leaving 18 bases between the germline ends. This CDR3 has 15 residues. The CDR3 DNA sequence: TGTGCCAGCAGCTTGCGCGTCACTGGGGGCTGCGAGCAGTACTTC. It encodes CASSLRVTGGCEQYF. The variable domain in full, with the rest retrieved from reference TRBV7-8 and TRBJ2-7, is GAGVSQSPRYKVAKRGQDVALRCDPISGHVSLFWYQQALGQGPEFLTYFQNEAQLDKSGLPSDRFFAERPEGSVSTLKIQRTQQEDSAVYLCASSLRVTGGCEQYFGPGTRLTVT.

V gene TRBV4-1 combines with J gene TRBJ2-5, with TRBD2 identical over 10 bases. The length of the CDR3 is 18 residues. V lost 4 bases to trimming and J lost 2 bases; unmatched junction nucleotides: 13. Germline lookup yields CDR1 MGHRA and CDR2 YSYEKL. The CDR3 is CASSPRTLAGELQETQYF. The CDR3 nucleotides are TGCGCCAGCAGCCCGCGGACGCTAGCGGGGGAGCTACAAGAGACCCAGTACTTC.

The rearrangement links TRBV7-3 to TRBJ2-1, with a tentative D call TRBD1 (6 bases). CDR3 size: 15 residues. V dropped 2 bases and J dropped 9 bases, with 17 bases sitting between them. CDR1 SGHTA and CDR2 FQGTGA come from the germline V gene. This CDR3 is CASSLSGALRSEQFF. The CDR3 DNA follows: TGTGCCAGCAGCTTATCAGGGGCCTTACGCAGTGAGCAGTTCTTC.

The V gene is TRBV11-2, the J gene TRBJ1-2; D uncertain. V lost 5 bases and J lost 4, with 17 bases in between. The CDR3 length is 15 residues. Germline CDR1 reads SGHAT; CDR2 reads FQNNGV. The CDR3 loop reads CASSPIRGGSYGYTF. The DNA of the CDR3 is TGTGCCAGCAGCCCGATCCGGGGAGGGAGCTATGGCTACACCTTC.

V and J are TRBV7-8 and TRBJ1-5, with 7 bases aligning to TRBD1. Germline loops: CDR1 SGHVS, CDR2 FQNEAQ. The CDR3 has 15 amino acids. Trimming cost V 5 bases and J 1 base; bases outside gene matches: 5. The CDR3 nucleotides are TGTGCCAGCAGCCCAGGGGGGACGAGCAATCAGCCCCAGCATTTT. Protein sequence: CASSPGGTSNQPQHF.

The rearrangement uses TRBV6-5 and TRBJ2-4, with D perhaps TRBD1 (6 bases). TRBJ2-7 matches the DNA end more closely, so the J call is doubtful. CDR1 is MNHEY, CDR2 SVGAGI, per germline. This CDR3 region has 14 residues. CDR3 residues: CACRALTGMGEQYF. The CDR3 nucleotides read TGTGCCTGTAGAGCCCTAACAGGGATGGGCGAGCAGTACTTC.

This clonotype was detected a few times. The chain is built from TRBV28 and TRBJ2-7; 7 bases match TRBD1. J gave up 7 bases and V 7 bases, and 19 bases lay outside the gene matches. Germline V gene sequence: CDR1 MDHEN, CDR2 SYDVKM. The CDR3 runs to 16 residues. In DNA form, the CDR3 reads TGTGCCAGCAATCCCTGGTCGCAGACAGGGTTGGAAGAGCAGTACTTC. It codes for CASNPWSQTGLEEQYF. Looking up the rest from reference TRBV28 and TRBJ2-7 gives the full variable domain: DVKVTQSSRYLVKRTGEKVFLECVQDMDHENMFWYRQDPGLGLRLIYFSYDVKMKEKGDIPEGYSVSREKKERFSLILESASTNQTSMYLCASNPWSQTGLEEQYFGPGTRLTVT.

This sequence joins TRBV20-1 and TRBJ2-3; 10 bases are shared with TRBD2. Germline CDR1 is DFQATT and CDR2 is SNEGSKA (reference sequence). There are 19 residues in the CDR3. V gave up 0 bases and J gave up 0 bases; unmatched junction bases: 12. CDR3 nucleotide sequence: TGCAGTGCTAGAGATTTTCGGGCTAGCGGGGGCTCTAGCACAGATACGCAGTATTTT. It is translated as CSARDFRASGGSSTDTQYF.